This T cell receptor (beta chain) originates from a study of blood T cell repertoires in COVID-19. Original processing methods: Estimates of nucleated cell counts were drawn from the amplification of reference gene primers. Clones were sequenced by immunoSEQ multiplex PCR, and TCRdb holds only the in-frame ones, with some missing. V and J calls plus clone size are reproduced from that table; the DNA served to infer D and trimming. The sample records 120,000 or so clones, roughly 84% being singletons. CDR1 and CDR2 from the germline V gene are SEHNR and FQNEAQ (reference sequence). The CDR3 covers 16 residues. Unmatched junction bases numbered 6, after V lost 3 bases and J lost 0 bases.

Sample: peripheral blood. V and J are TRBV7-9 and TRBJ1-1; 8 bases are shared with TRBD1. This sequence was found in a woman aged 25 to 39 who had recovered from COVID-19. This CDR3 is CASSFRGQGMNTEAFF. The CDR3 DNA is TGTGCCAGCAGCTTCAGGGGGCAGGGGATGAACACTGAAGCTTTCTTT. The entire variable domain, with the rest obtained from reference TRBV7-9 and TRBJ1-1, is as follows: DTGVSQNPRHKITKRGQNVTFRCDPISEHNRLYWYRQTLGQGPEFLTYFQNEAQLEKSRLLSDRFSAERPKGSFSTLEIQRTEQGDSAMYLCASSFRGQGMNTEAFFGQGTRLTVV.